Listed below are T cell receptor beta chains from one sample, sequenced in a study of technical replicates of blood from a handful of donors. Method: immunoSEQ multiplex PCR; TCRdb's copy keeps in-frame clones and lacks some. In the table there are fewer than 90,000 clones, just under 97% of which are singletons. The sequenced material came from T cells isolated from PBMCs. Receptors were obtained from a human donor in good health. The CDR3 runs from the conserved cysteine through the conserved F or W. The order of the fields is D gene, V gene, clone size, J gene, CDR3 DNA, CDR3 protein. The D gene is left open where the match is weak. Some rows have no size entry. The others give once, few or many, or a class for an expanded clone.

-	TRBV5-8	-	TRBJ1-1	TGTGCCAGCAGCTTGGAGGGGGTGAGCACTGAAGCTTTCTTT	CASSLEGVSTEAFF
TRBD1	TRBV27	once	TRBJ1-1	TGTGCCAGCATCGACACTACAGGGGGGAAAGCTTTCTTT	CASIDTTGGKAFF
-	TRBV4-2	-	TRBJ2-7	TGTGCCAGCAGCCAAGACAGGGGTAACTACGAGCAGTACTTC	CASSQDRGNYEQYF
-	TRBV28	-	TRBJ1-1	TGTGCCAGCAGGTATCGGACAGATTTGAACACTGAAGCTTTCTTT	CASRYRTDLNTEAFF
TRBD1	TRBV28	-	TRBJ2-7	TGTGCCAGCAGTAGGACAGGGTTCACGGACGAGCAGTACTTC	CASSRTGFTDEQYF
-	TRBV2	-	TRBJ1-4	TGTGCCAGCAGTCGATGGGGCACCGCAACTAATGAAAAACTGTTTTTT	CASSRWGTATNEKLFF
-	TRBV25-1	-	TRBJ2-5	TGTGCCAGCAGTCCCCAGCGGGCAACTGAGACCCAGTACTTC	CASSPQRATETQYF
-	TRBV7-8	-	TRBJ1-2	TGTGCCAGCAGCCCGACAAGACAGCACTATGGCTACACCTTC	CASSPTRQHYGYTF
-	TRBV10-3	-	TRBJ2-5	TGTGCCATCAAGGGGAACCAAGAGACCCAGTACTTC	CAIKGNQETQYF
TRBD1	TRBV6-1	-	TRBJ2-2	TGTGCCAGCAGTCAGGGGGCGGGCACCGGGGAGCTGTTTTTT	CASSQGAGTGELFF
TRBD1	TRBV5-1	-	TRBJ1-1	TGCGCCAGCAGCTCCTTCGGACAGGGGGCCATGGACACTGAAGCTTTCTTT	CASSSFGQGAMDTEAFF
TRBD1	TRBV11-2	-	TRBJ1-2	TGTGCCAGCAGCGTCGGGACAGGGGGTACCTATGGCTACACCTTC	CASSVGTGGTYGYTF
-	TRBV6-6	-	TRBJ2-7	TGTGCCAGCGGAACGGGAGCGTCCTACGAGCAGTACTTC	CASGTGASYEQYF
-	TRBV11-2	-	TRBJ1-1	TGTGCCAGCAGCTTACCAGGGATTGAAGCTTTCTTT	CASSLPGIEAFF
-	TRBV30	-	TRBJ1-5	TGTGCCTGGGATCACGTTAGAGGTAATCAGCCCCAGCATTTT	CAWDHVRGNQPQHF
-	TRBV19	-	TRBJ2-7	TGTGCCAGTAGTATCTCCGGAGGGCTCGGCGAGCAGTACTTC	CASSISGGLGEQYF
TRBD1	TRBV27	-	TRBJ2-1	TGTGCCAGCAGTCACAGGGGGCGTGAGCAGTTCTTC	CASSHRGREQFF
-	TRBV6-5	-	TRBJ2-3	TGTGCCAGCAGTTACAGCGGGCGGATCACAGATACGCAGTATTTT	CASSYSGRITDTQYF
-	TRBV9	-	TRBJ1-4	TGTGCCAGCAGCGAGGGGTCGTGGAATGAAAAACTGTTTTTT	CASSEGSWNEKLFF
-	TRBV6-5	-	TRBJ1-1	TGTGCCAGCAGTACTATGGACAGCCTTGAAGCTTTCTTT	CASSTMDSLEAFF
-	TRBV29-1	-	TRBJ1-1	TGCAGCGTTGTACCCCGGCCGCCAGGGAACACTGAAGCTTTCTTT	CSVVPRPPGNTEAFF
-	TRBV2	-	TRBJ2-1	TGTGCCAGCCACTATTTCAATGAGCAGTTCTTC	CASHYFNEQFF
-	TRBV7-6	-	TRBJ2-3	TGTGCCAGCAGCCTCAAGGGGTATAGCCCCTACATTCTCACAGATACGCAGTATTTT	CASSLKGYSPYILTDTQYF
TRBD2	TRBV10-2	-	TRBJ2-1	TGCGCCAGCAGCCCCGAACCGGGACTACCCTACAATGAGCAGTTCTTC	CASSPEPGLPYNEQFF
TRBD1	TRBV2	-	TRBJ1-4	TGTGCCACCAACCAACAGGGGATTGATGAAAAACTGTTTTTT	CATNQQGIDEKLFF
-	TRBV28	-	TRBJ2-6	TGTGCCAGCAGTTCATTGGGACTTTCTGGGGCCAACGTCCTGACTTTC	CASSSLGLSGANVLTF